The clone carrying this T cell receptor beta chain was detected a few times. Antigen: not known. The V segment lost 4 bases and the J segment 0 bases; nucleotides outside the gene matches: 5. CDR3 size: 15 residues. Germline V gives CDR1 KGHSH, CDR2 LQKENI. This specimen belongs to a study of T cell repertoires in cytomegalovirus infection. TCRdb reprocessed the reads with MiXCR, giving one entry per CDR3 protein. Of about 400,000 distinct CDR3 sequences in the sample, 18% were seen once. Study findings and constraints: The study found HLA-C-restricted CMV-specific TCR beta clonotypes dominating the ex vivo response.

This receptor was identified in a human donor in good health (CMV status not recorded). Some clones in this sample may be carry-over from other donors' samples. The sequenced material came from PBMCs. The V call is TRBV18, the J call TRBJ1-2; 7 bases align to TRBD1. In nucleotides, the CDR3 is TGTGCCAGCTCACAGGGGACAGAAGCTAACTATGGCTACACCTTC. Translation: CASSQGTEANYGYTF.